This T cell receptor (beta chain) was captured in a study of long-term antiretroviral therapy in people with HIV. Sequencing used immunoSEQ v3.0 at survey level. Profiled with immunoSEQ multiplex PCR; TCRdb holds only in-frame clones, not every one. The sample has around 35,000 clones; more than 95% are singletons. CDR1 and CDR2 from the germline V gene are SGHVS and FQNEAQ. V dropped 1 base and J dropped 4; count of bases not matched to a gene: 11. There are 19 residues in the CDR3. This clone showed up just once. The input for sequencing was unsorted PBMCs, taken 6.9 years after starting antiretroviral therapy. The clonotype was recovered from a man aged 30 to 45 with HIV. The chain is built from TRBV7-8 and TRBJ2-2; 11 bases are a match to TRBD2. CDR3 protein: CASSLGVSRGTSGTGELFF. The DNA of the CDR3 is TGTGCCAGCAGCTTAGGGGTTTCGAGGGGGACTAGCGGCACCGGGGAGCTGTTTTTT.